A selection of T cell receptor beta chains follows, all from one sample in a study of human T cells and chemical hapten exposure. TCRdb re-analysed the RACE reads in MiXCR, keeping a single row per CDR3 protein. The data contain 270,000 or so distinct CDR3 sequences, about 7.7% of them seen just once; the ten biggest clones take up roughly 1.2%. Sequencing was performed on whole blood, taken in connection with sensitization to the hapten diphenylcyclopropenone (DPC). The receptors originated from a man aged 18 to 30 with alopecia areata. Some clones in this sample may be carry-over from other donors' samples. Each CDR3 is given with its conserved first and last residue. Each record gives: D gene, clone size, V gene, J gene, CDR3 protein, CDR3 DNA. The D gene is left open where the match is weak. Where a row states a size, it is once, few, many or the class of an expanded clone; other rows omit it.

.	few	TRBV10-3	TRBJ2-5	CAISENSYQETQYF	TGTGCCATCAGTGAGAACAGTTACCAAGAGACCCAGTACTTC
.	many	TRBV6-4	TRBJ2-3	CASSTGSTDTQYF	TGTGCCAGCAGTACAGGGAGCACAGATACGCAGTATTTT
.	few	TRBV20-1	TRBJ1-4	CSARVRLGEKLFF	TGCAGTGCTAGAGTACGGTTAGGGGAAAAACTGTTTTTT
TRBD1	.	TRBV5-1	TRBJ2-3	CASSFSTGPADTQYF	TGCGCCAGCAGCTTTTCGACAGGGCCCGCAGATACGCAGTATTTT
.	.	TRBV4-1	TRBJ2-3	CASSQEGGRDTQYF	TGCGCCAGCAGCCAAGAAGGTGGGCGAGATACGCAGTATTTT
.	.	TRBV7-3	TRBJ2-5	CASSLNSDQETQYF	TGTGCCAGCAGCTTAAACTCAGACCAAGAGACCCAGTACTTC
TRBD2	few	TRBV6-2/TRBV6-3	TRBJ2-3	CASRRTSGDTQYF	TGTGCCAGCAGACGGACTAGCGGAGATACGCAGTATTTT
TRBD1	few	TRBV2	TRBJ2-6	CAGTGNLGANVLTF	TGTGCCGGGACAGGGAACCTTGGGGCCAACGTCCTGACTTTC
.	.	TRBV4-3	TRBJ1-1	CASSQETDLEAFF	TGCGCCAGCAGCCAAGAAACAGACCTTGAAGCTTTCTTT
TRBD1	.	TRBV9	TRBJ1-1	CASSITGTGNTEAFF	TGTGCCAGCAGCATAACCGGGACAGGGAACACTGAAGCTTTCTTT
.	many	TRBV4-3	TRBJ1-2	CASSSRNGYTF	TGCGCCAGCAGCAGCAGGAATGGCTACACCTTC
TRBD1	many	TRBV5-1	TRBJ1-5	CASSQGQINQPQHF	TGCGCCAGCAGCCAGGGACAGATCAATCAGCCCCAGCATTTT
.	many	TRBV7-9	TRBJ2-5	CASSLEGIQETQYF	TGTGCCAGCAGCTTAGAGGGGATCCAAGAGACCCAGTACTTC
TRBD2	.	TRBV29-1	TRBJ2-3	CSAALAGTTDTQYF	TGCAGCGCCGCACTAGCGGGGACCACAGATACGCAGTATTTT
.	many	TRBV7-8	TRBJ1-5	CASSLGTAYQPQHF	TGTGCCAGCAGCTTGGGGACTGCCTACCAGCCCCAGCATTTT
TRBD2	.	TRBV5-1	TRBJ2-3	CASSSFIAGGSTDTQYF	TGCGCCAGCAGCTCGTTCATAGCGGGGGGAAGCACAGATACGCAGTATTTT
TRBD2	.	TRBV11-2	TRBJ2-5	CASSSPRWRTSGETQYF	TGTGCCAGCAGCTCCCCGAGGTGGAGGACTAGCGGGGAGACCCAGTACTTC
.	.	TRBV7-3	TRBJ2-6	CASRSDSGANVLTF	TGTGCCAGCAGGTCCGATAGTGGGGCCAACGTCCTGACTTTC
.	few	TRBV4-1	TRBJ1-5	CASSQDKGQPQHF	TGCGCCAGCAGCCAAGATAAAGGCCAGCCCCAGCATTTT
.	few	TRBV4-3	TRBJ2-5	CASSRGRKKETQYF	TGCGCCAGCAGCCGGGGACGGAAAAAAGAGACCCAGTACTTC
.	.	TRBV18	TRBJ1-1	CASSPNSHGRGTEAFF	TGTGCCAGCTCACCTAATTCTCACGGGAGGGGGACTGAAGCTTTCTTT
TRBD2	.	TRBV10-3	TRBJ2-3	CAISERRTSGTTDTQYF	TGTGCCATCAGTGAGCGGCGTACTAGCGGGACCACAGATACGCAGTATTTT
.	.	TRBV10-3	TRBJ1-2	CAITGAYGYTF	TGTGCCATCACGGGAGCTTATGGCTACACCTTC
.	many	TRBV20-1	TRBJ2-2	CSAKFSGELFF	TGCAGTGCTAAGTTCTCCGGGGAGCTGTTTTTT
.	few	TRBV6-5	TRBJ1-2	CASSYSESSRYGYTF	TGTGCCAGCAGTTACTCGGAGAGCTCTCGCTATGGCTACACCTTC
.	few	TRBV7-2	TRBJ1-2	CASTQLRASSSYGYTF	TGTGCCAGCACTCAGCTCAGGGCATCATCAAGCTATGGCTACACCTTC
TRBD1	many	TRBV28	TRBJ1-6	CASSPYWTGDSPLHF	TGTGCCAGCAGTCCCTACTGGACAGGAGATTCACCCCTCCACTTT
.	few	TRBV5-5	TRBJ1-2	CASSSPRSTYYGYTF	TGTGCCAGCAGCTCGCCCCGATCGACCTACTATGGCTACACCTTC
.	few	TRBV12-3/TRBV12-4	TRBJ2-1	CASRMDGPSYNEQFF	TGTGCCAGCAGGATGGACGGTCCGTCCTACAATGAGCAGTTCTTC
.	few	TRBV6-2/TRBV6-3	TRBJ2-5	CASSPRTKQGETQYF	TGTGCCAGCAGTCCCCGGACGAAGCAGGGAGAGACCCAGTACTTC
.	.	TRBV7-9	TRBJ2-1	CASSPDYLNEQFF	TGTGCCAGCAGCCCGGACTATCTGAATGAGCAGTTCTTC
.	few	TRBV7-6	TRBJ2-1	CASSQAQAGYNEQFF	TGTGCCAGCAGCCAGGCCCAGGCTGGCTACAATGAGCAGTTCTTC
.	many	TRBV6-2/TRBV6-3	TRBJ2-3	CAASYGAGFVADTQYF	TGTGCCGCCAGTTACGGAGCGGGTTTTGTGGCAGATACGCAGTATTTT
.	.	TRBV7-3	TRBJ1-6	CASSSDTNSPLHF	TGTGCCAGCAGCTCCGATACGAATTCACCCCTCCACTTT
TRBD2	.	TRBV7-2	TRBJ2-3	CASSLTGSGGRSDTQYF	TGTGCCAGCAGCTTAACCGGCAGCGGGGGACGTTCAGATACGCAGTATTTT
.	few	TRBV7-6	TRBJ2-7	CASSSDRGAQYF	TGTGCCAGCAGCTCCGACAGAGGAGCGCAGTACTTC